This TCR beta chain was captured in a study of cytomegalovirus exposure and HLA in healthy donors. CDR1 is MGHRA and CDR2 is YSYEKL in the germline V gene. This CDR3 is built from 16 residues. J was trimmed by 7 bases and V by 3 bases; bases with no gene match: 13. It was with 60 Vbeta and 13 Jbeta primers that the PCR ran. Sequencing used immunoSEQ multiplex PCR; TCRdb keeps in-frame clones, though not all of them. Of more than 95,000 clones listed, 64% were seen once; the top ten hold 3.2%. This clone was found once. What it binds is not known. General study findings and limits: There were reportedly fewer N-insertions in an Asian-associated ancestry cluster than the roughly 670-donor mean, in a later analysis.

This TCR was recovered from a man in his 60s in good health and CMV-seronegative. The specimen sequenced was PBMCs. This sequence joins TRBV4-1 and TRBJ2-7, with 9 bases identical to TRBD1. The CDR3 is CASSQKGQGVPQEQYF. The CDR3 DNA reads as TGCGCCAGCAGCCAGAAGGGACAGGGAGTCCCTCAAGAGCAGTACTTC.